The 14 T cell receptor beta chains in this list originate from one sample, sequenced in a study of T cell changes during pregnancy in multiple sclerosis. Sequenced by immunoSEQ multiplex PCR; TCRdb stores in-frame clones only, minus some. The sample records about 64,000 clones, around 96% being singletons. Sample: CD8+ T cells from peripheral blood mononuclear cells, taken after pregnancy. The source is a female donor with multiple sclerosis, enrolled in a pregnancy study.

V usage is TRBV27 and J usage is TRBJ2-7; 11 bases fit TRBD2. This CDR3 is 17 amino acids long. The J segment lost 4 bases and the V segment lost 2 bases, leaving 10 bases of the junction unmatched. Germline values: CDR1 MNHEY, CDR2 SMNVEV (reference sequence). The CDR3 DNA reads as TGTGCCAGCAGTTTAACAACTAGCGGGAGATCCCGGTACGAGCAGTACTTC. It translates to CASSLTTSGRSRYEQYF.

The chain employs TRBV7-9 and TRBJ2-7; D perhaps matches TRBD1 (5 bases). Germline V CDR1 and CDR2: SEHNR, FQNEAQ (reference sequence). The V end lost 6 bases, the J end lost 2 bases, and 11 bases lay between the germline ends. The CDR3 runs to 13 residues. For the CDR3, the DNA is TGTGCCAGCAGTCCAGGGTCCCCCTACGAGCAGTACTTC. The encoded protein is CASSPGSPYEQYF.

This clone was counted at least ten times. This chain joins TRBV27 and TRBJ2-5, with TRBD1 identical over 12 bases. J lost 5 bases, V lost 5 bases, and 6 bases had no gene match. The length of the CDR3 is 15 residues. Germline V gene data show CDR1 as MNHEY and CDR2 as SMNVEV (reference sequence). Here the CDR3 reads CASSPGTGGWETQYF. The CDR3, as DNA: TGTGCCAGCAGTCCCGGGACAGGGGGCTGGGAGACCCAGTACTTC.

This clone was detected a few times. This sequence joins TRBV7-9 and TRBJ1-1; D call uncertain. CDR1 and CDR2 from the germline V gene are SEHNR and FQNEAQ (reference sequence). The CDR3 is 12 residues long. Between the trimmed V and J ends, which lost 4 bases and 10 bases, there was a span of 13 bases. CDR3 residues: CASSWLTDGAFF. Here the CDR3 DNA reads TGTGCCAGCAGCTGGTTGACTGACGGAGCTTTCTTT.

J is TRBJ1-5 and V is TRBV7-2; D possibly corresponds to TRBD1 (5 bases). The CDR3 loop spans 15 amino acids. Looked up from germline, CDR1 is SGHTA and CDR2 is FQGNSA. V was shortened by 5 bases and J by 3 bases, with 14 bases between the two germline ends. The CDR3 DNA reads TGTGCCAGCAGCACCAATCCAGGGATCAATCAGCCCCAGCATTTT. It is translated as CASSTNPGINQPQHF. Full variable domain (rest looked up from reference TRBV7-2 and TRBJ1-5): GAGVSQSPSNKVTEKGKDVELRCDPISGHTALYWYRQSLGQGLEFLIYFQGNSAPDKSGLPSDRFSAERTGGSVSTLTIQRTQQEDSAVYLCASSTNPGINQPQHFGDGTRLSIL.

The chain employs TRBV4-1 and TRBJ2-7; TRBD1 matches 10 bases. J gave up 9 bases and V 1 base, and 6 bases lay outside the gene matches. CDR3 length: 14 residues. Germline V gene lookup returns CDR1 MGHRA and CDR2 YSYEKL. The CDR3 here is CASSQARQGAVQYF. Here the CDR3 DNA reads TGCGCCAGCAGCCAAGCGAGACAGGGGGCTGTGCAGTACTTC.

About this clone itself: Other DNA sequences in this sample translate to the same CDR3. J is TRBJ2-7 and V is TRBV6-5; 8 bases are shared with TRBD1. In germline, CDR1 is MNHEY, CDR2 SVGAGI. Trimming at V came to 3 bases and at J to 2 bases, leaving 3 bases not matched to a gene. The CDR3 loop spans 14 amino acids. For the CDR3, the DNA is TGTGCCAGCAGTTATGGGACAGGCGCCTACGAGCAGTACTTC. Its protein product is CASSYGTGAYEQYF.

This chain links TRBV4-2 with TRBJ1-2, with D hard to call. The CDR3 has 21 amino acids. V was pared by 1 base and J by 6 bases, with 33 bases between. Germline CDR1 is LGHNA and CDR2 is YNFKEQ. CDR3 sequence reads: CASSQVRQRGPETPFLHGYTF. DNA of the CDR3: TGTGCCAGCAGCCAAGTTCGGCAGCGGGGTCCTGAGACCCCCTTTCTCCATGGCTACACCTTC.

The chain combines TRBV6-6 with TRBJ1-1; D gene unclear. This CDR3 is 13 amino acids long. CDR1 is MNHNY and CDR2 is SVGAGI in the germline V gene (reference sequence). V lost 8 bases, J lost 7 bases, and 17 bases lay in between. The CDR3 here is CASYSPEIDEAFF. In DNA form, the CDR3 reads TGTGCCAGCTACTCTCCTGAAATCGATGAAGCTTTCTTT.

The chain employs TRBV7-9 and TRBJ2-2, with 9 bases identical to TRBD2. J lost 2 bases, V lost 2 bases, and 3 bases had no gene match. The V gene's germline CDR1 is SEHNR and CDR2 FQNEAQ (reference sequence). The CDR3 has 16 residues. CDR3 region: CASSLTSGYNTGELFF. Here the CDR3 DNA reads TGTGCCAGCAGCTTAACTAGCGGGTATAACACCGGGGAGCTGTTTTTT.

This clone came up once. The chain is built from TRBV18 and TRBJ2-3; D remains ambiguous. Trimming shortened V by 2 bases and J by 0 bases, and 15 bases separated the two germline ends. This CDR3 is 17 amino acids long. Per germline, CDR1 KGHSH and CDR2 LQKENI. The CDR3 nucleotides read TGTGCCAGCTCACCAGGTTGGAACAGCCAAAGCACAGATACGCAGTATTTT. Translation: CASSPGWNSQSTDTQYF. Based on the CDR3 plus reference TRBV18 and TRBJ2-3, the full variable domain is NAGVMQNPRHLVRRRGQEARLRCSPMKGHSHVYWYRQLPEEGLKFMVYLQKENIIDESGMPKERFSAEFPKEGPSILRIQQVVRGDSAAYFCASSPGWNSQSTDTQYFGPGTRLTVL.

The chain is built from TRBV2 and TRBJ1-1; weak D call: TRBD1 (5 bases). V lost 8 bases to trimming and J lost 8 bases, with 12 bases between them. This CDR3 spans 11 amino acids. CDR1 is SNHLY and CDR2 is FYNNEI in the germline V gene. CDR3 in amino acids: CASFTGVEAFF. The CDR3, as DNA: TGTGCCAGCTTTACGGGGGTGGAAGCTTTCTTT.

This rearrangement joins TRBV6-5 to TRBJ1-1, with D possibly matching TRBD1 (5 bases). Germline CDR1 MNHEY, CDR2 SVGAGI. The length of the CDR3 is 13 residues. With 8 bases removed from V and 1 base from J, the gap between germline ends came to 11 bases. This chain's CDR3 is CASGPQGNTEAFF. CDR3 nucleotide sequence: TGTGCCAGCGGACCGCAGGGGAACACTGAAGCTTTCTTT.

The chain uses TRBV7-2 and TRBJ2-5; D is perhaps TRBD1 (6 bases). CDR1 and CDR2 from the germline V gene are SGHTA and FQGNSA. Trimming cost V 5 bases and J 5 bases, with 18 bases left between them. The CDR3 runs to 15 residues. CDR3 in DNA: TGTGCCAGCAGCCCGAACAGGGCTTCGGGCGAGACCCAGTACTTC. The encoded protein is CASSPNRASGETQYF.